One TCR beta chain is described in this entry. Its specificity is not known. The data are from a study of cytomegalovirus exposure and HLA in healthy donors. General study results and limits: Cytomegalovirus-associated TCR beta chains were listed, numbering some 170.

PCR involved 60 Vbeta and 13 Jbeta primers. Assay: immunoSEQ multiplex PCR; the TCRdb copy retains only in-frame clones and omits some. The data show about 140,000 clones, with around three fifths seen just once and about 1.8% held by the top ten. CDR1 is SGHRS, CDR2 YFSETQ, per germline. V was trimmed by 0 bases and J by 4 bases, leaving 5 bases between them. This CDR3 has 12 amino acids. This TCR came from a male donor in good health and CMV-seronegative. The rearrangement links TRBV5-1 to TRBJ2-7, with TRBD1 as a possible D gene (5 bases). The sequencing sample was made of PBMCs. The CDR3 is CASSLGQYEQYF. The CDR3 DNA sequence: TGCGCCAGCAGCTTGGGACAGTACGAGCAGTACTTC.